The present entry profiles one T cell receptor beta chain with its context. The antigen it binds to is not known. No clone much larger than this one lies a single base away; base qualities are absent. The sample comes from a study of blood T cells in healthy people across ages (dated by TCRdb to between 2014 and 2016). The study in broad terms: In model experiments, roughly one uniquely barcoded TCR beta cDNA molecule per two T cells was captured by template switching. To avoid experimental bias, donors of different ages were distributed randomly across sequencing lanes. Two additional independent replicas of 1 million unique cDNA reads from the same blood draw were analyzed for two donors (one aged 18 to 30 and one aged 80 or older). Age-related changes in TCR beta repertoire diversity were measured in the study by deep sequencing normalized with unique cDNA molecular identifiers. Donors were grouped into four age groups: young (average approximately 16 years), middle-aged (roughly 37), aged (62) and long-lived (just over 80). General findings and caveats noted by the study authors: Compared with the aged group, the long-lived group had more naive CD4+ T cells, fewer expanded clones and increased TCR diversity, a pattern suggesting age selection. Estimates of total diversity based on one million sequenced T cells were regarded as lower bounds and as underestimates. Observed TCR beta diversity per million T cells fell roughly linearly with age, and a significant reduction was already apparent by age around 40. Observed TCR beta diversity correlated strongly with the percentage of naive T cells measured by flow cytometry. Conclusive comparison of naive and antigen-experienced compartments was prevented by the profiling of bulk unsorted PBMCs. Because the CMV infection status of the donors was unknown, age-related changes in expanded clonotypes may potentially have been confounded.

The receptor library was made with 5' RACE. Sequencer: Illumina HiSeq 2500. The second PCR ran for roughly 7 to 12 cycles and used a J-beta primer mix along with a sample-barcoded 5' primer. A unique molecular identifier was introduced onto each TCR beta cDNA molecule by a template-switch 5' adaptor carrying 12 random nucleotides. Each sample yielded at least 3 million CDR3-containing paired-end reads. The Mint cDNA synthesis kit, primed by a TRBC-specific oligonucleotide, was used to synthesize first-strand cDNA from all RNA. Following uracil-DNA glycosylase treatment, all cDNA underwent a first 18-cycle PCR with the universal primers M1SS and BC2_uni_R. The study's processing was this. Normalization of each sample was performed by random selection of 1 million high-quality reads, each carrying a distinct molecular identifier. Instead of being binned into consensus sequences, reads that shared molecular identifiers were thrown out. MiTCR, with a Q25 quality threshold and the strictest error-elimination algorithm, was used for CDR3 identification, clonotype clustering and error correction. A nonparametric unseen species model with Euler transformation was used to estimate a lower bound on total TCR beta diversity. TCRdb passed the public sequencing reads through fastp at Q25 and MiXCR, retaining productive beta sequences. For every CDR3 protein sequence, its rows merge into one entry that carries the most common genes and DNA. The V and J calls follow TCRdb's processing rather than the paper's. This sample is represented by about 800,000 distinct CDR3 sequences; 35% to 60% of them were singletons. Around 18% of the sample comes from the top ten.

Donors were 39 systemically healthy Caucasian individuals from Russia aged roughly 6 to 90 years. Roughly 10 milliliters of peripheral blood were collected from each donor into EDTA-treated Vacutainer tubes. Ficoll-Paque density-gradient centrifugation was used to isolate PBMCs, with at least 6 million per sample. Trizol reagent was used to extract total RNA from the PBMCs, yielding at least 5 micrograms per sample. The percentages of naive CD45RAhigh/CD27high T cells were determined by flow cytometry on a PBMC aliquot from every donor. The source material was blood. The sequence was collected from a man older than 75 in good health.

The DNA reads as follows: TGTGCCAGCAGTGGCGCTACAGGCAAAGAGACCCAGTACTTC. Its protein reads: CASSGATGKETQYF. The chain is encoded by TRBV6-6 joined to TRBJ2-5; the best D guess is TRBD1, with 5 bases matching. The trim is 5 bases for V and 3 bases for J, with a gap of 13 bases between the germline ends. The germline V gene (reference sequence) yields MNHNY for CDR1 and SVGAGI for CDR2. Spanning cysteine to phenylalanine, the CDR3 consists of 14 amino acids. Only the CDR3 part of the read is kept: 42 bases, read in frame from the first base.